This T cell receptor (beta chain) was captured in a study of T cells in Graves' hyperthyroidism and ophthalmopathy (dated by TCRdb to about 2019). Background on the whole study: A discovery cohort of about a hundred patients, about 40 with Graves' ophthalmopathy and approximately 60 with stable Graves' hyperthyroidism, was used to find distinguishing TCR V-J signatures. Whether ophthalmopathy could be predicted prospectively was tested in an independent validation cohort made up of approximately 19 hyperthyroidism patients plus 17 patients who later progressed to ophthalmopathy. The 90 to 100 discovery patients were randomly split 7:3 into training and test sets. The study also compared thyroid tissue and blood T-cell repertoires from five or six Graves' hyperthyroidism patients. After sampling, hyperthyroidism patients received methimazole starting at 30 mg daily, and ophthalmopathy patients received high-dose intravenous methylprednisolone. The paper reports TCR Vbeta CDR3 sequencing of over 120 peripheral blood samples: approximately 43 ophthalmopathy, about 75 hyperthyroidism and around 17 progressor patients.

Regarding this clonotype: No cognate antigen has been identified for it. Compared with germline, one end of the junction differs, possibly owing to a read error.

A patient counted as having stable Graves' hyperthyroidism if no progression to ophthalmopathy occurred over 18 months of follow-up. Hyperthyroidism patients were newly diagnosed, had a disease duration of under 2 months, and were aged 18 to 65 years. Patients with uncontrolled infections, other autoimmune diseases, pregnancy or lactation were excluded. Diagnoses were based on clinical symptoms, serum thyroxine and TRAb, thyroid ultrasound and orbital computed tomography. Trizol reagent was used to extract total RNA, and RNA quality was then checked on an Agilent 2100 Bioanalyzer. CDR1 and CDR2 are read off the germline V gene as SNHLY and FYNNEI. The CDR3 covers 13 residues, taking in both the cysteine and the phenylalanine. The retained sequence is limited to the CDR3, 39 bases, with the frame set at the first base. Paper-wide results and their limitations: Most expanded thyroid clonotypes (frequency above 0.001) were also detected in blood, suggesting blood repertoires may reflect thyroid immune responses. A 13 V-J signature model separated ophthalmopathy from stable hyperthyroidism, with 87.88% sensitivity and roughly 81% specificity in cross-validation and 80%/75% in testing. In validation, progression to ophthalmopathy was predicted by the model with approximately 67% sensitivity and under 85% specificity, a median of 6.5 months before onset. No statistical method was used to set the sample size in advance, and investigators knew the group allocation.

The TCR beta CDR3 regions were amplified from RNA transcripts. The TCR CDR3 was subjected to a first round of RT-PCR using the HTBI primer set and the Qiagen OneStep RT-PCR kit. A second multiplex PCR round built the libraries, followed by size selection and purification. The libraries were sequenced on an Illumina HiSeq2000 using paired-end 100 bp reads. As for the original processing: Raw data were processed with SOAPnuke, discarding reads with adapters, uncalled bases, mean Phred below 15, or no exact constant-primer or identifier match. High-quality paired reads were merged with COPE v1.2.5, and unique nucleotide sequences were defined as clonotypes. MiTCR v1.1 was used to align clonotypes to the IMGT TRBV, TRBD and TRBJ reference segments. Analysis was restricted to V-J combinations with a frequency above 0.0001, which covered 98% to 99.2% of repertoires. The TCS score was defined as F50 (clonal expansion) divided by E x V (chaos), with BLOSUM62-based TCRdist calculated between CDR3 peptides within each V-J. Welch's t-statistics and random forest reduced around 550 V-J features to some 14, which were used in a naive Bayes classifier (R e1071). Thyroid-blood repertoire similarity was quantified with the Morisita-Horn index. The public sequencing data were trimmed at Q25 with fastp and processed into clonotypes with MiXCR by TCRdb, which kept only in-frame beta chains. Each record represents a unique CDR3 protein, reported with the most common genes and DNA among its rows. TCRdb, rather than the study authors, made the V and J calls. This sample comprises approximately 98,000 distinct CDR3 sequences, 35% to 45% of them detected only once. The ten largest clones represent roughly 10% of the sample.

The clonotype originates from a young woman with Graves' hyperthyroidism. Sequencing was done on a sample of peripheral blood or thyroid tissue (not recorded which). The rearrangement joined TRBV2 to TRBJ1-2; no confident D gene assignment can be made. CDR3 reads: CASSFVPGYGYAF. The DNA reads TGTGCCAGCAGCTTTGTACCAGGTTATGGCTACGCCTTC.